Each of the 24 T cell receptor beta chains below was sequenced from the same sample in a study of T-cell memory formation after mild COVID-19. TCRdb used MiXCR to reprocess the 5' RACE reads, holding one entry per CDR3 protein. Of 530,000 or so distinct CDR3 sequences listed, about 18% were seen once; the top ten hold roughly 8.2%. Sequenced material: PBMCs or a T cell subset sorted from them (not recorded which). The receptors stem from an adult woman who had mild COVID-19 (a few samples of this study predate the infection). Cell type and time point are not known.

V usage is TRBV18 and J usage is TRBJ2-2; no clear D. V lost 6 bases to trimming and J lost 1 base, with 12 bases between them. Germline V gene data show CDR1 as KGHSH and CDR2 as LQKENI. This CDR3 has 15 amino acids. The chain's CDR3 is CASSPTSENTGELFF. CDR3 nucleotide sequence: TGTGCCAGCTCCCCTACAAGCGAGAACACCGGGGAGCTGTTTTTT.

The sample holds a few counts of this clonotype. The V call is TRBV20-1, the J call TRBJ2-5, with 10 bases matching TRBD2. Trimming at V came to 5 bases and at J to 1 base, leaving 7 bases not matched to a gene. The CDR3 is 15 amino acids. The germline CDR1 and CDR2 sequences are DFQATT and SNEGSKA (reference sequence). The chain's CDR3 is CSASGASGSQETQYF. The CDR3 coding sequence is TGCAGTGCTTCCGGAGCTAGCGGGAGCCAAGAGACCCAGTACTTC.

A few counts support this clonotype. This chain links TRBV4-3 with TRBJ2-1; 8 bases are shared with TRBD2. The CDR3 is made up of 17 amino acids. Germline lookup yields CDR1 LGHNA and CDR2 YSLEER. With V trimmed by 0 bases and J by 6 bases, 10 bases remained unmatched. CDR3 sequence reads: CASSQENQAGALNEQFF. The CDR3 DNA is TGCGCCAGCAGCCAAGAAAACCAAGCGGGAGCCCTCAATGAGCAGTTCTTC.

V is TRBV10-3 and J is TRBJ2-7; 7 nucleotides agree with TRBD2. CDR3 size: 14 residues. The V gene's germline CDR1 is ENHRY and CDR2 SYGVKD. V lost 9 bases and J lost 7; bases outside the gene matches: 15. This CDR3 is CAIYSPGGWGEQYF. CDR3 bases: TGTGCCATTTATTCGCCGGGAGGTTGGGGGGAGCAGTACTTC.

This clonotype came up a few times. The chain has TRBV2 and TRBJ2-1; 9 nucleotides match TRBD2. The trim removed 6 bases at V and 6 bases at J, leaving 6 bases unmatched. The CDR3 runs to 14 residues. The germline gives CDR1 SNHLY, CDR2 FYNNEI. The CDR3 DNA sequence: TGTGCCAGCAGGGCGGGAGGGCCTATCAATGAGCAGTTCTTC. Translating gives CASRAGGPINEQFF.

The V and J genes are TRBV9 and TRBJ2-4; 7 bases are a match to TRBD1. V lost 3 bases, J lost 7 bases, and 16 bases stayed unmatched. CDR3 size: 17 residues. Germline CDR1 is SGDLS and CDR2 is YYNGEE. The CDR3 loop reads CASSATISTGLGNIQYF. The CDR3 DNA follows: TGTGCCAGCAGCGCTACGATTTCGACAGGGTTGGGCAACATTCAGTACTTC.

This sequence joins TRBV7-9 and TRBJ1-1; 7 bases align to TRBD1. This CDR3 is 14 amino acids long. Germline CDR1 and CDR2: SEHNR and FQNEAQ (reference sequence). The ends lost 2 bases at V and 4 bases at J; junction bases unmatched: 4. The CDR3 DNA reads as TGTGCCAGCAGCTTAAGTCGACAGGGCACTGAAGCTTTCTTT. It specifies CASSLSRQGTEAFF.

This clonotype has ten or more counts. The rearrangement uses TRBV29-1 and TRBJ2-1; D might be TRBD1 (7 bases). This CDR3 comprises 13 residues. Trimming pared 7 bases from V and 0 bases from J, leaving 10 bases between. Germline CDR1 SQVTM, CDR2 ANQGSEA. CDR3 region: CSGRDSSYNEQFF. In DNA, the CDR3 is TGCAGCGGGAGGGACAGCTCCTACAATGAGCAGTTCTTC.

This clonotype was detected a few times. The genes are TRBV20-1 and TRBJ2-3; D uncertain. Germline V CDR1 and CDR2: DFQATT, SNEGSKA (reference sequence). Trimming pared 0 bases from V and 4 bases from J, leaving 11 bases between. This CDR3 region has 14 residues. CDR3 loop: CSARDLGRADTQYF. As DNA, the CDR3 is TGCAGTGCTAGAGATCTAGGTCGCGCAGATACGCAGTATTTT.

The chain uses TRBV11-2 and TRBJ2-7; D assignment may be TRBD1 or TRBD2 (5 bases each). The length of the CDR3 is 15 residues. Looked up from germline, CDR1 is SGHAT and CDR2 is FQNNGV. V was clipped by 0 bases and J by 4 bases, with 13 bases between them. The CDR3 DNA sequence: TGTGCCAGCAGCTTAGATCATGGGGGAAGTTACGAGCAGTACTTC. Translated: CASSLDHGGSYEQYF.

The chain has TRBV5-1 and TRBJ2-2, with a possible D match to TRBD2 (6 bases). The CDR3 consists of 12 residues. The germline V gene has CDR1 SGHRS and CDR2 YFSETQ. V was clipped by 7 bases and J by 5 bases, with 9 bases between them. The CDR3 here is CASSGETGELFF. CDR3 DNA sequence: TGCGCCAGCTCGGGGGAAACCGGGGAGCTGTTTTTT. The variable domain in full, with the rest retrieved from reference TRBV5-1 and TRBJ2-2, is KAGVTQTPRYLIKTRGQQVTLSCSPISGHRSVSWYQQTPGQGLQFLFEYFSETQRNKGNFPGRFSGRQFSNSRSEMNVSTLELGDSALYLCASSGETGELFFGEGSRLTVL.

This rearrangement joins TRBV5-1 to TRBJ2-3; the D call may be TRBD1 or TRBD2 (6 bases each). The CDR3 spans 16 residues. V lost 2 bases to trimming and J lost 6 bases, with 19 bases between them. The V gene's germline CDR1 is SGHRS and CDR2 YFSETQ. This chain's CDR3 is CASSFWTEEGMDTQYF. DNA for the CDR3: TGCGCCAGCAGCTTCTGGACAGAGGAGGGGATGGATACGCAGTATTTT.

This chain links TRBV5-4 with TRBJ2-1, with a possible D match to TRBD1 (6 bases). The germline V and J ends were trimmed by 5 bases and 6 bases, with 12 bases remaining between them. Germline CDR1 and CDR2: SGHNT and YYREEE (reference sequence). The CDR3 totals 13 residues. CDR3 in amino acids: CASSSQGSNEQFF. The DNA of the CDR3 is TGTGCCAGCAGTTCTCAGGGGAGCAATGAGCAGTTCTTC.

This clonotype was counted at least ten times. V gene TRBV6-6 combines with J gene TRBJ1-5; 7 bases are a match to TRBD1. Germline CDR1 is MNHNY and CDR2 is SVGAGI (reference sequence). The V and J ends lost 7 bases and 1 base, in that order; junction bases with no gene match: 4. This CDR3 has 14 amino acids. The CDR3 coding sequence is TGTGCCAGCAACCGACAGGGAAGCAATCAGCCCCAGCATTTT. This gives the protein CASNRQGSNQPQHF.

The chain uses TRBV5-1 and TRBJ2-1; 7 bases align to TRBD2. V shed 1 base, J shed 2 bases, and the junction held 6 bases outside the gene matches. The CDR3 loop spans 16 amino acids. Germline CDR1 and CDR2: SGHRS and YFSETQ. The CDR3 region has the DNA TGCGCCAGCAGCTTGAATAGCGGGTATCCCTACAATGAGCAGTTCTTC. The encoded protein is CASSLNSGYPYNEQFF.

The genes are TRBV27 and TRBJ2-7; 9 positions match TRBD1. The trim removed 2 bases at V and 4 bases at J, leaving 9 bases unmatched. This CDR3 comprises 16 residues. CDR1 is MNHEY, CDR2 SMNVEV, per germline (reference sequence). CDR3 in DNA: TGTGCCAGCAGTTTAAAATGGACAGGGGTCCTTTACGAGCAGTACTTC. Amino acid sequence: CASSLKWTGVLYEQYF.

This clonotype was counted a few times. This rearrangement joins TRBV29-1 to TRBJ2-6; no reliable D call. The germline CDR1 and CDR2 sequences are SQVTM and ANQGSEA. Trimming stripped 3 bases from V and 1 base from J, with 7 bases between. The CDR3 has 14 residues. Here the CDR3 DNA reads TGCAGCGTTGACCGGCAGTCTGGGGCCAACGTCCTGACTTTC. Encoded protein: CSVDRQSGANVLTF.

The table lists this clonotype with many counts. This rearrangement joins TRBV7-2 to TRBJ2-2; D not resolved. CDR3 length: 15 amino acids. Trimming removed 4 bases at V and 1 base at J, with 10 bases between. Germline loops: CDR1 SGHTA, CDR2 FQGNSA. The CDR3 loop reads CASSSRPRNTGELFF. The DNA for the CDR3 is TGTGCCAGCAGCTCCAGACCGAGGAACACCGGGGAGCTGTTTTTT.

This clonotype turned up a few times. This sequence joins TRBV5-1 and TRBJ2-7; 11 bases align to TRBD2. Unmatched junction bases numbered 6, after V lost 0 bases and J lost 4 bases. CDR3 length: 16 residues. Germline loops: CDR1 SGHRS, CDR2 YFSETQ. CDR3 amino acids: CASSLEVAGGRYEQYF. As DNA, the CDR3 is TGCGCCAGCAGCTTGGAAGTAGCGGGAGGGAGATACGAGCAGTACTTC.

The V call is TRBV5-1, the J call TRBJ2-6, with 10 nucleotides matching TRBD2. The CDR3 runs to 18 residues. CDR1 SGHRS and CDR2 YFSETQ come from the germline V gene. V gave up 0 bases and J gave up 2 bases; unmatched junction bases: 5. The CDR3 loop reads CASSLAGLAGAGANVLTF. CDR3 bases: TGCGCCAGCAGCTTGGCCGGGCTAGCGGGAGCTGGGGCCAACGTCCTGACTTTC.

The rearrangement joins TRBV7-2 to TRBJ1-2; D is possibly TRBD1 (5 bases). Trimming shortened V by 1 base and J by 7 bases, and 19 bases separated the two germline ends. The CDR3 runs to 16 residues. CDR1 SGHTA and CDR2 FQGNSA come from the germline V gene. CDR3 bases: TGTGCCAGCAGCTTAGTCGCAGGGTGGCCCTCGGGTGGCTACACCTTC. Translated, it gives CASSLVAGWPSGGYTF.

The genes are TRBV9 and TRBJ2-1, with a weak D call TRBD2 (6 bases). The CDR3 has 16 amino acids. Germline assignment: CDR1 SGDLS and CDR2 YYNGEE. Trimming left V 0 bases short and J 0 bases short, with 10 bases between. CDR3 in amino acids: CASSVGGESSYNEQFF. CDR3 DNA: TGTGCCAGCAGCGTAGGGGGGGAAAGCTCCTACAATGAGCAGTTCTTC.

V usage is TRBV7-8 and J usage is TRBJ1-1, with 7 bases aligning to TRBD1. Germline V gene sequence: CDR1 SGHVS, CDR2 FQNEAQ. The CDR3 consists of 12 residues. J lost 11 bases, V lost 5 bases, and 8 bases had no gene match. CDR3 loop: CASSPPTGRAFF. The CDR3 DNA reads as TGTGCCAGCAGCCCTCCGACAGGGCGCGCTTTCTTT.

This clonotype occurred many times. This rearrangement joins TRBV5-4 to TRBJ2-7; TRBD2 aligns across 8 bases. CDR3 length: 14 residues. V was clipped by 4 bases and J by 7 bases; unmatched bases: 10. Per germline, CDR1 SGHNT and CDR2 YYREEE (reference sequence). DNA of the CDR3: TGTGCCAGCAGCCCGGGGGGGGAGGCTGATGAGCAGTACTTC. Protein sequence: CASSPGGEADEQYF.